Listed here are 8 T cell receptor beta chains from one sample, sequenced in a study of shared clonotypes between healthy human individuals. The protocol was immunoSEQ multiplex PCR, while the TCRdb copy is restricted to in-frame clones and leaves out a portion. The sample lists roughly 1,800,000 clones; around 96% were seen once. Selected positively for CCR7 and CD45RO-negative, naive CD8 cells excluded terminally differentiated effector memory CD45RA+ cells. Sequenced sample: naive CD8+ T cells sorted from blood. Receptors originate from a man aged 18 to 30 in good health.

This chain uses TRBV27 with TRBJ2-1, with D perhaps TRBD1 or TRBD2 (5 bases each). With 6 bases removed from V and 3 bases from J, the gap between germline ends came to 9 bases. Germline CDR1 reads MNHEY; CDR2 reads SMNVEV (reference sequence). The CDR3 contains 13 residues. The CDR3 protein is CASRQEDYNEQFF. Here the CDR3 DNA reads TGTGCCAGCAGACAGGAGGACTACAATGAGCAGTTCTTC.

V gene TRBV30 combines with J gene TRBJ1-5; D perhaps matches TRBD1 (5 bases). The germline V gene encodes CDR1 GTSNPN and CDR2 SVGIG (reference sequence). The CDR3 totals 17 residues. Trimming removed 4 bases at V and 6 bases at J, with 25 bases between. CDR3 region: CAWTRGPGVGVGQPQHF. CDR3 coding DNA: TGTGCCTGGACCCGCGGGCCCGGGGTAGGGGTCGGTCAGCCCCAGCATTTT.

The chain recombines TRBV6-1 with TRBJ2-7; D perhaps matches TRBD1 (6 bases). Germline loops: CDR1 MNHNS, CDR2 SASEGT. The CDR3 is 14 amino acids. V was cut by 1 base and J by 3 bases, with 10 bases left in between. The CDR3 protein is CASSEGDTLYEQYF. For the CDR3, the DNA is TGTGCCAGCAGTGAAGGGGACACCCTCTACGAGCAGTACTTC.

The CDR3 nucleotides read TGTGCCAGCAGCCTCGGACAGGTTGTAACCTACGAGCAGTACTTC. This gives the protein CASSLGQVVTYEQYF. V usage is TRBV5-8 and J usage is TRBJ2-7, with TRBD1 identical over 7 bases. This CDR3 has 15 residues. J was trimmed by 2 bases and V by 4 bases; bases with no gene match: 9. The germline V gene has CDR1 SGHTS and CDR2 YDEGEE.

V is TRBV7-9 and J is TRBJ2-3; TRBD1 or TRBD2 may be the D gene (6 bases each). This CDR3 is 15 amino acids long. The germline V gene has CDR1 SEHNR and CDR2 FQNEAQ (reference sequence). The V and J ends lost 0 bases and 3 bases respectively, with 10 bases between them. The CDR3 loop reads CASSLAEGETDTQYF. CDR3 DNA: TGTGCCAGCAGCTTAGCGGAGGGGGAAACAGATACGCAGTATTTT.

The V call is TRBV13, the J call TRBJ2-5, with 7 bases that match TRBD1. Germline V gene lookup returns CDR1 PRHDT and CDR2 FYEKMQ (reference sequence). The CDR3 has 14 residues. V dropped 4 bases and J dropped 4; count of bases not matched to a gene: 6. The CDR3 DNA reads as TGTGCCAGCAGCTCGGACAGGCGGCTAGAGACCCAGTACTTC. Translated: CASSSDRRLETQYF.

The chain combines TRBV5-6 with TRBJ2-7, with 7 bases identical to TRBD2. The V segment lost 2 bases and the J segment 3 bases; nucleotides outside the gene matches: 11. The CDR3 has 16 residues. The V gene's germline CDR1 is SGHDT and CDR2 YYEEEE. In DNA form, the CDR3 reads TGTGCCAGCAGCTTAGCCCCGAGCGGGGAAGACTACGAGCAGTACTTC. Protein sequence: CASSLAPSGEDYEQYF.

Remarks on this clone: Other DNA sequences in the sample encode the same CDR3. The chain combines TRBV27 with TRBJ1-1; D is undetermined. V shed 3 bases and J shed 3 bases, with 8 bases lying between them. This CDR3 has 13 amino acids. Germline CDR1 and CDR2: MNHEY and SMNVEV (reference sequence). This chain's CDR3 is CASSFAVDTEAFF. For the CDR3, the DNA is TGTGCCAGCAGTTTCGCGGTTGACACTGAAGCTTTCTTT.